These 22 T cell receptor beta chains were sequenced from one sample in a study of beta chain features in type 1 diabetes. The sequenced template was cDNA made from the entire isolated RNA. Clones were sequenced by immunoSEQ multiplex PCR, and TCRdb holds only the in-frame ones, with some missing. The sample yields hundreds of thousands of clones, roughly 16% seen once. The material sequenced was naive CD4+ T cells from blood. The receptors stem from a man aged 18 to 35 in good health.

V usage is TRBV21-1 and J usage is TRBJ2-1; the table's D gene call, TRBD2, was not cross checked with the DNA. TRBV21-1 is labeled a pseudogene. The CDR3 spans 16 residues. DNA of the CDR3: TGTGCCAGCAGCAAAGGTTCCGCCCAAACTTACAATGAGCAGTTCTTC. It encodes CASSKGSAQTYNEQFF.

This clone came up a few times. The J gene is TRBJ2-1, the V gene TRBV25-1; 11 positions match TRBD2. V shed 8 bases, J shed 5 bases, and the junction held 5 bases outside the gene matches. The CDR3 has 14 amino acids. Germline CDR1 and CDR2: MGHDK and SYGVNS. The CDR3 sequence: CASGLAGGDNEQFF. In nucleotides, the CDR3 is TGTGCCAGCGGGCTAGCGGGGGGCGACAATGAGCAGTTCTTC.

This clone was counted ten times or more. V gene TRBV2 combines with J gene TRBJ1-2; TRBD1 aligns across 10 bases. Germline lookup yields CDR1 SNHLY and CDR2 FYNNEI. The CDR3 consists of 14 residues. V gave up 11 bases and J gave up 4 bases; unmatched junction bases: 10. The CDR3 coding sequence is TGTGCCGCTTCCGGGACAGGGGCAATCTATGGCTACACCTTC. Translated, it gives CAASGTGAIYGYTF.

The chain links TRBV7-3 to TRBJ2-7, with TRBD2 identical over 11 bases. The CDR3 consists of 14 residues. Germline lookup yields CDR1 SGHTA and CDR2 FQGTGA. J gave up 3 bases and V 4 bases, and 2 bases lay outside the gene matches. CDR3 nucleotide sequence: TGTGCCAGCAGCTCGACTAGCGGGGTCTACGAGCAGTACTTC. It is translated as CASSSTSGVYEQYF.

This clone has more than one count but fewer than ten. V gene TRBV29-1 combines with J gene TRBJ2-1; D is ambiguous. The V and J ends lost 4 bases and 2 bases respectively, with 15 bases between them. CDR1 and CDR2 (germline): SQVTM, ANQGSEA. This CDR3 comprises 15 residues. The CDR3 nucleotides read TGCAGCGTTGGACGAGGTCCCGCCACCTACAATGAGCAGTTCTTC. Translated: CSVGRGPATYNEQFF.

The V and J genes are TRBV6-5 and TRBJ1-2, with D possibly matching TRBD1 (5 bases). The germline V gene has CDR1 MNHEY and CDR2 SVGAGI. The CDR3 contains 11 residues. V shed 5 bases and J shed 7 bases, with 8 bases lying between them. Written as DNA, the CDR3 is TGTGCCAGCAGTATGGGGGGTGGCTACACCTTC. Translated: CASSMGGGYTF.

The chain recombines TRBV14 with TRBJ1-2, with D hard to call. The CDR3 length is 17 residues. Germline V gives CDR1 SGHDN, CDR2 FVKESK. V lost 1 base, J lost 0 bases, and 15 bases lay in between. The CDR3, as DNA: TGTGCCAGCAGCCAAGTTCCAGGTACACCATCTAACTATGGCTACACCTTC. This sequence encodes CASSQVPGTPSNYGYTF.

CDR3 sequence reads: CASSRTPSGTATRYF. The CDR3 DNA sequence: TGTGCCAGCAGCCGGACCCCTAGCGGGACCGCCACTCGGTACTTC. This chain uses TRBV7-9 with TRBJ2-7; 9 nucleotides agree with TRBD2. In germline, CDR1 is SEHNR, CDR2 FQNEAQ (reference sequence). This CDR3 spans 15 amino acids. Unmatched junction bases numbered 17, after V lost 5 bases and J lost 12 bases.

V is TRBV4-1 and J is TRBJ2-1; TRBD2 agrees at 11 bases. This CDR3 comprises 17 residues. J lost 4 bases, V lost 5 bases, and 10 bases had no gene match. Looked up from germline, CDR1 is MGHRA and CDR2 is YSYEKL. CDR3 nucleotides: TGCGCCAGCAGCGCCCGACTAGCGGGATTCTCTTACAATGAGCAGTTCTTC. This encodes CASSARLAGFSYNEQFF.

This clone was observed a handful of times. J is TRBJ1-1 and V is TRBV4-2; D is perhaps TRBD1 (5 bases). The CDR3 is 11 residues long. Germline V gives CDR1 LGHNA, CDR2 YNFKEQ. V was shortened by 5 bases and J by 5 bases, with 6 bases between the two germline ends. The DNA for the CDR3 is TGTGCCAGCAGCAGGGGTACTGAAGCTTTCTTT. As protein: CASSRGTEAFF.

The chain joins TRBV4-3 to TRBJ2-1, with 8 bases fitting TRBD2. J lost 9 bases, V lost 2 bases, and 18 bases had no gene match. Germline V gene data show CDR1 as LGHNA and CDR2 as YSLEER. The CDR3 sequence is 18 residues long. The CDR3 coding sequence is TGCGCCAGCAGCCAAAGAGGCAGCGGGGGTTCTCTACCAAGTGAGCAGTTCTTC. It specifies CASSQRGSGGSLPSEQFF.

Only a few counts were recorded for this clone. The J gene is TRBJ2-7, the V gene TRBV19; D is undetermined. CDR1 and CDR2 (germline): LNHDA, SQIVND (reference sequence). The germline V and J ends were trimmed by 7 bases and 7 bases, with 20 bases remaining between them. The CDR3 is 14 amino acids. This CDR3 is CASTPLRGVGEQYF. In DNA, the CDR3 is TGTGCCAGTACCCCCCTTCGAGGCGTCGGGGAGCAGTACTTC.

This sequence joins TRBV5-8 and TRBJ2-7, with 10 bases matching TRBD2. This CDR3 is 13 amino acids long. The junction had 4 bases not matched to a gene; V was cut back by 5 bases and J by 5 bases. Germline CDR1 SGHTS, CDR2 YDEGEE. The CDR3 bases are TGTGCCAGCAGTTCCGGGACTAGCGACGAGCAGTACTTC. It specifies CASSSGTSDEQYF.

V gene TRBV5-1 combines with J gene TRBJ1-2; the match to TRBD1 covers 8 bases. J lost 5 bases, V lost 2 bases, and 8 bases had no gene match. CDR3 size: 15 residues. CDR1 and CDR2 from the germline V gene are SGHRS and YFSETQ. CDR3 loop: CASSFSPTGVYGYTF. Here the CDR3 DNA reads TGCGCCAGCAGCTTTTCTCCGACAGGGGTTTATGGCTACACCTTC.

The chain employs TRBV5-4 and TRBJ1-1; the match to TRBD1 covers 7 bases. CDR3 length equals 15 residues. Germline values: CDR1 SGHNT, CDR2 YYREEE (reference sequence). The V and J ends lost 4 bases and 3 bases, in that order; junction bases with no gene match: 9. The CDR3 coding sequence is TGTGCCAGCAGCCCTCAAACAGGGGAGCACACTGAAGCTTTCTTT. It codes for CASSPQTGEHTEAFF.

The CDR3 sequence: CASSEERGVRYEQFF. The CDR3 region has the DNA TGTGCCAGCAGTGAAGAGCGGGGGGTTAGGTATGAGCAGTTCTTC. This chain connects TRBV6-1 to TRBJ2-1; 9 bases agree with TRBD2. Germline V gene sequence: CDR1 MNHNS, CDR2 SASEGT. The CDR3 is 15 amino acids. Trimming removed 1 base from V and 8 bases from J; junction bases left unmatched: 6.

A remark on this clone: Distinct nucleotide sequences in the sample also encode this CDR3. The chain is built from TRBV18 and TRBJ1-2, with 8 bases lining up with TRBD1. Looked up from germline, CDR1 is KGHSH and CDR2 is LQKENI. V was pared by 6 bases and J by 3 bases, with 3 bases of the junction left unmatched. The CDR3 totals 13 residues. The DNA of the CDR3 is TGTGCCAGCTCCCCGGACAGGGACTATGGCTACACCTTC. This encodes CASSPDRDYGYTF.

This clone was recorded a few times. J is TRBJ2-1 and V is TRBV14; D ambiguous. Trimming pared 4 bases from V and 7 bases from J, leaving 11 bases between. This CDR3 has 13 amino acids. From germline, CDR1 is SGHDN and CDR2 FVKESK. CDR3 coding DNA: TGTGCCAGCAGCCCGTGGCCCCGGAATGAGCAGTTCTTC. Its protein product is CASSPWPRNEQFF. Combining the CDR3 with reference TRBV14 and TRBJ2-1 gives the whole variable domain EAGVTQFPSHSVIEKGQTVTLRCDPISGHDNLYWYRRVMGKEIKFLLHFVKESKQDESGMPNNRFLAERTGGTYSTLKVQPAELEDSGVYFCASSPWPRNEQFFGPGTRLTVL.

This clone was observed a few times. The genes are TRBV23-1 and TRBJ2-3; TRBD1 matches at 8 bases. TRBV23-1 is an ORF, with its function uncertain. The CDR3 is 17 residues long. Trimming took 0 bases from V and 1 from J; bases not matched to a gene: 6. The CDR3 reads CASSQSAGTGRTDTQYF. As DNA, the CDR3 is TGCGCCAGCAGTCAATCTGCGGGGACAGGCCGCACAGATACGCAGTATTTT.

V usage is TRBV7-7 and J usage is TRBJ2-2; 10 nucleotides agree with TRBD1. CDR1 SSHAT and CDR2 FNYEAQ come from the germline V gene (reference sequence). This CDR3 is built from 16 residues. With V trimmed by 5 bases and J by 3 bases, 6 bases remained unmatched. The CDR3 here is CASSPLGTGDTGELFF. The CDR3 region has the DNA TGTGCCAGCAGCCCCCTCGGGACAGGGGACACCGGGGAGCTGTTTTTT.

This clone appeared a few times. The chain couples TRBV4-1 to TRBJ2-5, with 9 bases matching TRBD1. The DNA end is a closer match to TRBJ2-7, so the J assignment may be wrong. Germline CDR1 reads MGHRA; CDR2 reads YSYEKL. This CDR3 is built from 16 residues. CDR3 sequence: CASSPEAPGQGYEQYF. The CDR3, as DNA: TGCGCCAGCAGTCCAGAGGCTCCGGGACAGGGCTACGAGCAGTACTTC.

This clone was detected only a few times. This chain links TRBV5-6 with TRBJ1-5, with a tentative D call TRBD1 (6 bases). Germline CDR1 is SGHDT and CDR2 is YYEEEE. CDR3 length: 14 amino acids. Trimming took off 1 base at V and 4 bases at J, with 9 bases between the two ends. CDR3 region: CASSLMRGNQPQHF. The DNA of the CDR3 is TGTGCCAGCAGCTTGATGAGGGGGAATCAGCCCCAGCATTTT.